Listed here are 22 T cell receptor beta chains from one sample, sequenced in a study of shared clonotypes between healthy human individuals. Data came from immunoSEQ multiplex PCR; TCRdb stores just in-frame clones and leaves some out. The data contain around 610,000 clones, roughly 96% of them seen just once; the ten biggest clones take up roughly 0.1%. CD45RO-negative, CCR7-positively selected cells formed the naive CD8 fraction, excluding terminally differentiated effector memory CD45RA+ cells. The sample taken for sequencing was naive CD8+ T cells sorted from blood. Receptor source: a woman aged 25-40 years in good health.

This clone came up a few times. The DNA for the CDR3 is TGTGCCAGCAGCACGGGTAGCTCCTACAATGAGCAGTTCTTC. This sequence encodes CASSTGSSYNEQFF. J is TRBJ2-1 and V is TRBV13; D ambiguous. The CDR3 covers 14 residues. The V gene's germline CDR1 is PRHDT and CDR2 FYEKMQ (reference sequence). Deletions cut 5 bases from V and 0 bases from J, with 8 bases between.

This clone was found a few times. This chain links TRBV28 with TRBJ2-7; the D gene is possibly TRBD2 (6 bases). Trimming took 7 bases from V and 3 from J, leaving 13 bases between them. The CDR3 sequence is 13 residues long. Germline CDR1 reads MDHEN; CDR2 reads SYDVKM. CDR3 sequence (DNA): TGTGCCAGCATCCCGGGAGTGGGCTACGAGCAGTACTTC. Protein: CASIPGVGYEQYF.

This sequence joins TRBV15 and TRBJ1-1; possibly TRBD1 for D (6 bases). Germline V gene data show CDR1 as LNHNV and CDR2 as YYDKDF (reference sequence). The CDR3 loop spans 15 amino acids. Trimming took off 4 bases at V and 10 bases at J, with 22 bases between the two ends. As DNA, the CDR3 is TGTGCCACCAGCAACGGGACAACCGACTCCTGGGTAGCTTTCTTT. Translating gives CATSNGTTDSWVAFF.

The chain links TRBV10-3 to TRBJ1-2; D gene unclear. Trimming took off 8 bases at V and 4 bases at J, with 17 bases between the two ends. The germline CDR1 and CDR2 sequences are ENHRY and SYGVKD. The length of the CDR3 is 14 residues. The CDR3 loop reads CAIGSGDLFYGYTF. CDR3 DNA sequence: TGTGCCATCGGCTCGGGAGATCTCTTCTATGGCTACACCTTC.

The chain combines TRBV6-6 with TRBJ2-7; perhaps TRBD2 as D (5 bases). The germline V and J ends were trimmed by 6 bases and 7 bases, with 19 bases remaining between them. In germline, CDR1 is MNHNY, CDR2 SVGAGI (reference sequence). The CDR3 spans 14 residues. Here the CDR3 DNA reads TGTGCCAGCAGCGACGAGCGGCCCTGGAGGGAGCAGTACTTC. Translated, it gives CASSDERPWREQYF.

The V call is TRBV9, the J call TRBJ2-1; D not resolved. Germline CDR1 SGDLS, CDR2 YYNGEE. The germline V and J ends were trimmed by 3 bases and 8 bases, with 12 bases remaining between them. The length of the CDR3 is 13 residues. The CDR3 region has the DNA TGTGCCAGCAGCGCAGACCCCGACCATGAGCAGTTCTTC. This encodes CASSADPDHEQFF.

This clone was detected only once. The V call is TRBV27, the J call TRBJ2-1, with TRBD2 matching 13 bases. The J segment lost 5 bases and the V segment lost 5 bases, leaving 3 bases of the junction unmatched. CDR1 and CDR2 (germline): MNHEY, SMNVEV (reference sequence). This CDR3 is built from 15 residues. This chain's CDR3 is CASSAGTSGNNEQFF. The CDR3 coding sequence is TGTGCCAGCAGTGCCGGGACTAGCGGGAACAATGAGCAGTTCTTC.

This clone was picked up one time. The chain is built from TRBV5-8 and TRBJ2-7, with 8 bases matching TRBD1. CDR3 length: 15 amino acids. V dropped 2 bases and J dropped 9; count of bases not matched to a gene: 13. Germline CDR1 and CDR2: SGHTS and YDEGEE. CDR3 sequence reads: CASSFSTGDGPGQYF. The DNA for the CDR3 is TGTGCCAGCAGCTTTTCGACAGGGGATGGCCCGGGGCAGTACTTC. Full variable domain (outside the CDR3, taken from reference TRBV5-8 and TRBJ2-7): EAGVTQSPTHLIKTRGQQATLRCSPISGHTSVYWYQQALGLGLQFLLWYDEGEERNRGNFPPRFSGRQFPNYSSELNVNALELEDSALYLCASSFSTGDGPGQYFGPGTRLTVT.

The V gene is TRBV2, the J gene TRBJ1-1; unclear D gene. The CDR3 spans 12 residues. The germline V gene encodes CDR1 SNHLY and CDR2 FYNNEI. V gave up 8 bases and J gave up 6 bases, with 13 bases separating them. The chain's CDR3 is CASLSTGPEAFF. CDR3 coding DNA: TGTGCCAGCCTCTCCACCGGTCCTGAAGCTTTCTTT.

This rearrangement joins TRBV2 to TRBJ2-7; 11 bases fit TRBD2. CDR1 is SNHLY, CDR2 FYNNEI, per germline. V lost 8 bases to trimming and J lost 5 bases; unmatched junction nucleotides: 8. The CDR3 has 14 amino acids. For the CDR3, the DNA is TGTGCCAGCGGCATAGCGGGAGGGCTCAACGAGCAGTACTTC. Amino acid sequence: CASGIAGGLNEQYF.

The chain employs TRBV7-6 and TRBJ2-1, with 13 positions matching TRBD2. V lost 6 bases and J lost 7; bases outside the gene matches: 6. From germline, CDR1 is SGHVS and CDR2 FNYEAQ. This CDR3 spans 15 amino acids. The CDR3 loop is CASRRTSGRRNEQFF. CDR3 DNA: TGTGCCAGCAGACGGACTAGCGGGAGACGGAATGAGCAGTTCTTC. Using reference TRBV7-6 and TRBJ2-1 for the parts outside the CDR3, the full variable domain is GAGVSQSPRYKVTKRGQDVALRCDPISGHVSLYWYRQALGQGPEFLTYFNYEAQQDKSGLPNDRFSAERPEGSISTLTIQRTEQRDSAMYRCASRRTSGRRNEQFFGPGTRLTVL.

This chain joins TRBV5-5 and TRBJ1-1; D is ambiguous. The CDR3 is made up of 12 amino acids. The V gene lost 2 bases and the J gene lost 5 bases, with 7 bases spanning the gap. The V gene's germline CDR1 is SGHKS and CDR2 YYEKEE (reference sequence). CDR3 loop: CASSFGVTEAFF. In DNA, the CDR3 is TGTGCCAGCAGCTTTGGGGTGACTGAAGCTTTCTTT.

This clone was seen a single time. The CDR3 spells CASSPGVGGLAKNIQYF. The CDR3 bases are TGTGCCAGCAGCCCAGGGGTAGGGGGTCTAGCCAAAAACATTCAGTACTTC. The chain carries TRBV11-2 and TRBJ2-4; weak D call: TRBD1 (6 bases). V shed 5 bases and J shed 0 bases, with 17 bases lying between them. CDR3 size: 17 residues. CDR1 is SGHAT and CDR2 is FQNNGV in the germline V gene.

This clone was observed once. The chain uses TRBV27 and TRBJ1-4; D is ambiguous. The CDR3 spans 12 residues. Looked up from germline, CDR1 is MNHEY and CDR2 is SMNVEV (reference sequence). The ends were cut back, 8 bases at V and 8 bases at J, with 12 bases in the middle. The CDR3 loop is CASGVLREKLFF. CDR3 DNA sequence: TGTGCCAGCGGGGTCTTGAGGGAAAAACTGTTTTTT.

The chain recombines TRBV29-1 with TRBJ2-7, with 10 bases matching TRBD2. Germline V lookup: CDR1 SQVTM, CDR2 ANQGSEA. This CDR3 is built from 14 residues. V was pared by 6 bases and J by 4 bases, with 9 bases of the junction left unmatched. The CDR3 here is CSVRALAGQYEQYF. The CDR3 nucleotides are TGCAGCGTCCGGGCACTAGCGGGGCAATACGAGCAGTACTTC.

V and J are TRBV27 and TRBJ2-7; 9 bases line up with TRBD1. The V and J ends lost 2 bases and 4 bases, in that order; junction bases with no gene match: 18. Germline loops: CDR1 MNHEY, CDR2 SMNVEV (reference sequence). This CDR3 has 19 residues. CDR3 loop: CASSLRDPTGGEVGYEQYF. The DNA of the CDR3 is TGTGCCAGCAGTTTACGTGATCCGACAGGGGGTGAAGTCGGGTACGAGCAGTACTTC.

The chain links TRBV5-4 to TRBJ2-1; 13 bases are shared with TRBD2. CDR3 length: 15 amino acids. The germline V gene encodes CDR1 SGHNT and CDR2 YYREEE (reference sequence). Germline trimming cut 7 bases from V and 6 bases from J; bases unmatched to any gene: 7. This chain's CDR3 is CASEGTSGALNEQFF. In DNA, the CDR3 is TGTGCCAGCGAAGGGACTAGCGGGGCCCTCAATGAGCAGTTCTTC.

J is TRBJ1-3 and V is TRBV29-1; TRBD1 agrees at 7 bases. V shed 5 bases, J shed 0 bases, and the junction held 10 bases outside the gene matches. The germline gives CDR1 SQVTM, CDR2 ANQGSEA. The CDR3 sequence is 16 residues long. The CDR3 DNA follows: TGCAGCGTTCAAAGCCCGGGACAGAGCTCTGGAAACACCATATATTTT. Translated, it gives CSVQSPGQSSGNTIYF.

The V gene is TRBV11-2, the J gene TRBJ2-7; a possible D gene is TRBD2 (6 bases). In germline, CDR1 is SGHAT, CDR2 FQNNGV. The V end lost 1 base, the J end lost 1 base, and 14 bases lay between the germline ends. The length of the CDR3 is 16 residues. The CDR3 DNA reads TGTGCCAGCAGCTTAGTGGGCGGGATTGTATCCTACGAGCAGTACTTC. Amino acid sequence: CASSLVGGIVSYEQYF.

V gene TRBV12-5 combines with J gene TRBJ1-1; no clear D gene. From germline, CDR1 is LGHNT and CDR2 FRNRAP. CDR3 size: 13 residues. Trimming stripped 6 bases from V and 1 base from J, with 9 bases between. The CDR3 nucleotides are TGTGCTAGTGGGGCAGGAGGGAACACTGAAGCTTTCTTT. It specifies CASGAGGNTEAFF.

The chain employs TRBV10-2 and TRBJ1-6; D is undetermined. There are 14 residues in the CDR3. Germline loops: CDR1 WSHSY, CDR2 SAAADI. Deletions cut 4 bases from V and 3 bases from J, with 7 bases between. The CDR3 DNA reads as TGCGCCAGCAGTGTCGAGGGCTATAATTCACCCCTCCACTTT. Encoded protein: CASSVEGYNSPLHF.

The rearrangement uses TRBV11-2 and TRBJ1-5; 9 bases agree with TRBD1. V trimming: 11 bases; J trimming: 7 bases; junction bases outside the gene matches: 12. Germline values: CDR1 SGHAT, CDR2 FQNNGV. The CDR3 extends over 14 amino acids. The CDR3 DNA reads TGTGCCGACAAGGGACAGGGTAGACGGCAGCCCCAGCATTTT. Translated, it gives CADKGQGRRQPQHF.